The clone carrying this TCR beta chain was detected only a few times. The antigen is undetermined. The sample is drawn from a study of PD-1 blockade in classical Hodgkin lymphoma. Time point: newly diagnosed, previously untreated cHL patient sample. From thawed PBMCs, CD4+ T cells were purified using magnetic negative selection. Serving as comparison were PBMCs from newly diagnosed, untreated classical Hodgkin lymphoma, which were sequenced alongside the relapsed/refractory trial patients. Study observations and caveats: Relative to healthy donors, newly diagnosed patients reportedly had lower baseline TCR diversity, which was reported as lower still in relapsed/refractory patients. No one has yet defined what causes the repertoire differences, which may be disease activity or prior therapy.

TCRdb keeps only in-frame clones here, not all; method: immunoSEQ multiplex PCR. Of tens of thousands of clones listed, 90% were seen once; the top ten hold about 0.42%. The sequence was obtained from a human donor with classical Hodgkin lymphoma. Specimen: CD4+ T cells from blood.

The CDR3 DNA is TGTGCCAGCAGTTTTCTTGCTCGGCAGGGGGCAGAAGGCTACACCTTC. This codes for CASSFLARQGAEGYTF. J is TRBJ1-2 and V is TRBV28, with 8 bases identical to TRBD1. The germline gives CDR1 MDHEN, CDR2 SYDVKM. The CDR3 has 16 residues. V dropped 3 bases and J dropped 8; count of bases not matched to a gene: 14.